The rows below give T cell receptor beta chains drawn from one sample of a study of cytomegalovirus exposure and HLA in healthy donors. The protocol was immunoSEQ multiplex PCR, while the TCRdb copy is restricted to in-frame clones and leaves out a portion. Found here are about 110,000 clones, less than 90% of them singletons; the top ten hold 1.8%. The sequenced sample was PBMCs. The receptors were sampled from a woman aged 18 to 35 in good health and CMV-seropositive. Both conserved end residues are part of each CDR3. D genes are given only for firm matches. Clone size, where shown, is once, few, many, or a class for clones that have expanded.

>TRBJ1-3|NA|NA|TRBV9
TGTGCCAGCAGCCCAGGGCCTCCTGGAAACACCATATATTTT
CASSPGPPGNTIYF
>TRBJ1-2|NA|NA|TRBV11-2
TGTGCCAGCAGCTTGCCAGGGTATGGCTACACCTTC
CASSLPGYGYTF
>TRBJ2-3|TRBD2|NA|TRBV5-4
TGTGCCAGCAGCCGGGAGGAACCTACAGATACGCAGTATTTT
CASSREEPTDTQYF
>TRBJ2-7|TRBD1|NA|TRBV5-6
TGTGCCAGCAATAGACAGGGGGCAGGCTACGAGCAGTACTTC
CASNRQGAGYEQYF
>TRBJ1-4|TRBD1|NA|TRBV5-8
TGTGCCAGCAGCTTGGGACAGGGGGCGGGAGAAAAACTGTTTTTT
CASSLGQGAGEKLFF
>TRBJ1-1|NA|NA|TRBV28
TGTGCCAGCAGTTTTCTTCAAGGGCCGGGGGCTTTCTTT
CASSFLQGPGAFF
>TRBJ1-2|TRBD1|NA|TRBV2
TGTGCCAGCACTCGGGGCGGGACAGGGACTTACTATGGCTACACCTTC
CASTRGGTGTYYGYTF
>TRBJ1-2|TRBD1|once|TRBV28
TGTGCCAGCAGTCCCGGGACAGCTAACTATGGCTACACCTTC
CASSPGTANYGYTF
>TRBJ2-5|TRBD1|once|TRBV27
TGTGCCAGCAGTTTGAGTCTCCGCCAGGGGGAAGAGACCCAGTACTTC
CASSLSLRQGEETQYF
>TRBJ1-6|NA|NA|TRBV7-2
TGTTGGTGGGGCGATAATTCACCCCTCCACTTT
CWWGDNSPLHF
>TRBJ1-5|TRBD1|NA|TRBV18
TGTGCCAGCTCATCCGAGACAGGGGGCTTTCAGCCCCAGCATTTT
CASSSETGGFQPQHF
>TRBJ1-2|NA|few|TRBV7-9
TGTGCCAGCAGCTCCGGACAGTCATCGGGTGGCTACACCTTC
CASSSGQSSGGYTF
>TRBJ2-5|NA|NA|TRBV7-6
TGTGCCAGCAGCTTAACAGGGTCACTAGAGACCCAGTACTTC
CASSLTGSLETQYF
>TRBJ2-1|TRBD2|NA|TRBV2
TGTGCCAGCAGTCGTGGACTAGGGGAATTCTTC
CASSRGLGEFF
>TRBJ1-6|TRBD1|NA|TRBV28
TGTGCCAGCACGAGAGGCAGGGACAGGGACCCTTCACCCCTCCACTTT
CASTRGRDRDPSPLHF
>TRBJ2-3|NA|few|TRBV9
TGTGCCAGCAGCGCCTACACAGATACGCAGTATTTT
CASSAYTDTQYF
>TRBJ1-6|TRBD1|NA|TRBV19
TGTGCCAGTAGTATTCTAGACAGGGGCCTATCACCCCTCCACTTT
CASSILDRGLSPLHF
>TRBJ2-5|NA|NA|TRBV15
TGTGCCACCAGCAGGGGCAAAGGGGGTCGAGAGACCCAGTACTTC
CATSRGKGGRETQYF
>TRBJ2-2|NA|NA|TRBV4-3
TGCGCCAGCAGCCAAGATTCCCTCCCTAGGGGGGGCACCGGGGAGCTGTTTTTT
CASSQDSLPRGGTGELFF
>TRBJ2-7|NA|once|TRBV28
TGTGCCAGCCTCCGCGGGGTCACCTACGAGCAGTACTTC
CASLRGVTYEQYF
>TRBJ2-7|NA|NA|TRBV27
TGTGCCAGCAGTTTTTTGCAGGGAAACTACGAGCAGTACTTC
CASSFLQGNYEQYF
>TRBJ2-2|TRBD2|NA|TRBV7-3
TGTGCCAGCAGCCGGACTAGACCCGGGGAGCTGTTTTTT
CASSRTRPGELFF
>TRBJ1-1|NA|NA|TRBV28
TGTGCCAGCAGTTTTGCAGGGGCTAACACTGAAGCTTTCTTT
CASSFAGANTEAFF
>TRBJ2-5|TRBD2|NA|TRBV28
TGTGCCAGCAGTTCTGCCGGGGGGGGCGGGTTGGAGACCCAGTACTTC
CASSSAGGGGLETQYF
>TRBJ1-1|NA|NA|TRBV9
TGTGCCAGCAGCGTGGGGCCAGGGATGGCCTACACTGAAGCTTTCTTT
CASSVGPGMAYTEAFF
>TRBJ2-7|NA|NA|TRBV11-3
TGTGCCAGCAGCTTAGCACCTACCTACGAGCAGTACTTC
CASSLAPTYEQYF
>TRBJ1-6|NA|once|TRBV2
TGTGCCAGCCTAGCGCCCCAGGGTGGTTCACCCCTCCACTTT
CASLAPQGGSPLHF
>TRBJ1-6|TRBD1|few|TRBV2
TGTGCCAGCAGTGTACAGGGGGGTAATTCACCCCTCCACTTT
CASSVQGGNSPLHF
>TRBJ2-1|TRBD2|once|TRBV28
TGTGCCAGCAGTTCCCCACGGGGGGGCGCGGGTGAGCAGTTCTTC
CASSSPRGGAGEQFF
>TRBJ1-2|NA|once|TRBV12-5
TGTGCTAGTGGTTTTCAGGGAAACTATGGCTACACCTTC
CASGFQGNYGYTF
>TRBJ1-5|NA|NA|TRBV7-9
TGTGCCAGCAGTGCGGGGAAGGATCAGCCCCAGCATTTT
CASSAGKDQPQHF
>TRBJ2-2|TRBD2|NA|TRBV18
TGTGCCAGCTCACCACCGAGCGGGGGGAACACCGGGGAGCTGTTTTTT
CASSPPSGGNTGELFF
>TRBJ2-1|TRBD1|NA|TRBV7-2
TGTGCCAGCAGCCAACGGACAGGCCGGGGTGAGCAGTTCTTC
CASSQRTGRGEQFF
>TRBJ2-3|NA|NA|TRBV5-4
TGTGCCAGCAACCCGACAGCTAGCACAGATACGCAGTATTTT
CASNPTASTDTQYF
>TRBJ1-2|NA|NA|TRBV4-1
TGCGCCAGCAGCCACCACTGGACAGTTAACTATGGCTACACCTTC
CASSHHWTVNYGYTF
>TRBJ1-2|NA|once|TRBV6-5
TGTGCCAGCGGGGAGGGCGGTACTAACTATGGCTACACCTTC
CASGEGGTNYGYTF
>TRBJ2-7|TRBD2|NA|TRBV27
TGTGCCAGCAGGATGGACGGAACTAGCGGGGGGCACCTCTACGAGCAGTACTTC
CASRMDGTSGGHLYEQYF
>TRBJ2-5|NA|NA|TRBV6-5
TGTGCCAGCAGTTGGCCCGGGGTGGGAGAGACCCAGTACTTC
CASSWPGVGETQYF
>TRBJ1-6|TRBD1|NA|TRBV10-2
TGCGCCACCCAAGGACAGGCGAATTCACCCCTCCACTTT
CATQGQANSPLHF
>TRBJ1-1|NA|NA|TRBV6-5
TGTGCCAGCAGTCTCCTGGGCCTGAACACTGAAGCTTTCTTT
CASSLLGLNTEAFF
>TRBJ2-7|TRBD1|NA|TRBV2
TGTGCCAGCAGTCCATTTGACAGGGAATACTACGAGCAGTACTTC
CASSPFDREYYEQYF
>TRBJ1-2|NA|NA|TRBV15
TGTGCCACCAGCAGAGATCAGGGGTTAACGTATGGCTACACCTTC
CATSRDQGLTYGYTF
>TRBJ1-5|NA|NA|TRBV5-1
TGCGCCAGCAGACCCGGGACAATTAATCAGCCCCAGCATTTT
CASRPGTINQPQHF
>TRBJ1-5|NA|NA|TRBV7-8
TGTGCCAGCAGCTCCGTAGGAGGGGGCAATCAGCCCCAGCATTTT
CASSSVGGGNQPQHF
>TRBJ2-3|NA|NA|TRBV7-9
TGTGCCAGCAGCTTGACAGGAGGGGGCTGGGTACCGAGCACAGATACGCAGTATTTT
CASSLTGGGWVPSTDTQYF
>TRBJ1-2|TRBD1|NA|TRBV28
TGTGCCAGCAGCGATTGGACAGGGAACGGCTACACCTTC
CASSDWTGNGYTF
>TRBJ1-2|NA|NA|TRBV4-1
TGCGCCAGCAGCCCCGGGACATCGACTAACTATGGCTACACCTTC
CASSPGTSTNYGYTF
>TRBJ1-1|NA|NA|TRBV19
TGTGCCAGTAGTATCGGGTGGATGAACACTGAAGCTTTCTTT
CASSIGWMNTEAFF
>TRBJ2-7|NA|NA|TRBV27
TGTGCCAGCAGTTTATGGGCAGGGCCGAGCTCCTACGAGCAGTACTTC
CASSLWAGPSSYEQYF
>TRBJ1-6|NA|NA|TRBV28
TGTGCCAGCAGTGCGCTCTCCTTAGATAATTCACCCCTCCACTTT
CASSALSLDNSPLHF
>TRBJ1-1|TRBD1|NA|TRBV6-5
TGTGCCAGCATGGGACAGGGACCGAACACTGAAGCTTTCTTT
CASMGQGPNTEAFF
>TRBJ1-1|NA|NA|TRBV25-1
TGTGCCAGCAGTGTTGGAGTCGGCATGAACACTGAAGCTTTCTTT
CASSVGVGMNTEAFF
>TRBJ2-7|NA|NA|TRBV10-1
TGCGCCAGCAGTGAGTGGGACACCTACGAGCAGTACTTC
CASSEWDTYEQYF
>TRBJ2-1|TRBD1|once|TRBV27
TGTGCCAGCACCCCGGACAGGGGGTACAATGAGCAGTTCTTC
CASTPDRGYNEQFF
>TRBJ1-6|NA|NA|TRBV7-8
TGTGCCAGCAGCTTAGGGGCCCCGACGGGGATATGGTCACCCCTCCACTTT
CASSLGAPTGIWSPLHF